Listed below are T cell receptor beta chains from one sample, sequenced in a study of T cells in narcolepsy. TCRdb's table, derived via immunoSEQ multiplex PCR, lists solely in-frame clones and lacks some. The sample lists about 24,000 clones; 55% to 65% were seen once. The sequencing sample was made of memory (CD45RA-) CD4+ T cells from blood. The receptors come from a human donor in good health. Both conserved end residues are part of each CDR3. The D gene is left open where the match is weak. Some rows mark clone size as missing; the rest say once, few, many or name a class of expanded clone.

V gene,J gene,clone size,D gene,CDR3 protein,CDR3 DNA
TRBV5-1,TRBJ1-3,-,TRBD1,CASSLGTGEFAGNTIYF,TGCGCCAGCAGCTTGGGCACAGGGGAGTTTGCCGGAAACACCATATATTTT
TRBV20-1,TRBJ1-2,-,-,CSASDSYGYTF,TGCAGTGCCTCGGACAGCTATGGCTACACCTTC
TRBV2,TRBJ1-1,medium-sized,-,CASKGDRNTEAFF,TGTGCCAGCAAAGGGGATCGGAACACTGAAGCTTTCTTT
TRBV7-3,TRBJ1-6,once,-,CAGSLTGLSPLHF,TGTGCCGGCAGCTTAACTGGACTTTCACCCCTCCACTTT
TRBV18,TRBJ2-7,-,-,CASSPTASYEQYF,TGTGCCAGCTCACCGACGGCCTCCTACGAGCAGTACTTC
TRBV7-2,TRBJ1-1,-,-,CASSRGTRPGAFF,TGTGCCAGCAGCAGGGGGACCCGCCCGGGGGCTTTCTTT
TRBV6-1,TRBJ2-5,-,-,CASSDRGAGQETQYF,TGTGCCAGCAGTGACCGTGGGGCGGGGCAAGAGACCCAGTACTTC
TRBV19,TRBJ2-3,few,TRBD2,CASSNRGSPTDTQYF,TGTGCCAGTAGTAATCGCGGGAGTCCCACAGATACGCAGTATTTT
TRBV25-1,TRBJ1-1,-,-,CASSDVGTEAFF,TGTGCCAGCAGCGACGTAGGCACTGAAGCTTTCTTT
TRBV2,TRBJ2-7,-,TRBD2,CAIGTSGLEQYF,TGTGCCATAGGGACTAGCGGTCTCGAGCAGTACTTC
TRBV18,TRBJ2-7,-,TRBD2,CASSPLGLTYEQYF,TGTGCCAGCTCACCCCTGGGACTAACCTACGAGCAGTACTTC
TRBV6-6,TRBJ2-1,-,-,CASRPSGGRPNEQFF,TGTGCCAGCAGACCGAGTGGGGGGCGCCCCAATGAGCAGTTCTTC
TRBV6-1,TRBJ2-5,-,-,CASSNGVQETQYF,TGTGCCAGCAGCAACGGGGTACAAGAGACCCAGTACTTC
TRBV9,TRBJ2-7,-,TRBD1,CASSVAQGASAEQYF,TGTGCCAGCAGCGTAGCTCAGGGGGCTTCCGCCGAGCAGTACTTC
TRBV6-1,TRBJ2-1,few,-,CASSEGSGRGYNEQFF,TGTGCCAGCAGTGAAGGGAGCGGGCGCGGCTACAATGAGCAGTTCTTC
TRBV19,TRBJ1-1,-,-,CASSPGLQTEAFF,TGTGCCAGTAGTCCTGGACTCCAGACTGAAGCTTTCTTT
TRBV29-1,TRBJ2-2,-,-,CSVRGVRELFF,TGCAGCGTCCGGGGTGTTCGGGAGCTGTTTTTT
TRBV5-1,TRBJ1-2,-,-,CASSLTLDLGGYTF,TGCGCCAGCAGCTTGACATTGGATTTAGGCGGCTACACCTTC
TRBV29-1,TRBJ1-5,-,-,CSGTRGIQENSNQPQHF,TGCAGCGGAACCAGGGGTATACAGGAAAATAGCAATCAGCCCCAGCATTTT
TRBV28,TRBJ2-6,few,TRBD1,CASKPGQPSGANVLTF,TGTGCCAGTAAACCGGGACAGCCATCTGGGGCCAACGTCCTGACTTTC